The rows below give T cell receptor beta chains drawn from one sample of a study of T cell responses to AZD1222 COVID-19 vaccine. Sequencing was performed with immunoSEQ multiplex PCR; in TCRdb, only in-frame clones are kept and a portion is missing. The top ten hold about 3% of the sample, which has 100,000 to 130,000 clones, around 84% seen once. This specimen consisted of peripheral blood, obtained on day 0 of AZD1222 vaccination. Source of these receptors: an adult in good health. CDR3s include the opening cysteine and the closing phenylalanine or tryptophan. The order of the fields is clone size, D gene, J gene, V gene, CDR3 DNA, CDR3 protein. The D gene is left open where the match is weak. Clone size, where shown, is once, few, many, or a class for clones that have expanded.

>NA|NA|TRBJ1-2|TRBV19
TGTGCCAGTAGTACCACAGGGGGCTACACCTTC
CASSTTGGYTF
>NA|NA|TRBJ1-5|TRBV3-1/TRBV3-2
TGTGCCAGCAGCCAGATGAACAGGGTAGGCCAGCCCCAGCATTTT
CASSQMNRVGQPQHF
>NA|NA|TRBJ1-1|TRBV28
TGTGCCAGCAGTCTTCTCGGGGGGAGGAACACTGAAGCTTTCTTT
CASSLLGGRNTEAFF
>NA|NA|TRBJ2-7|TRBV30
TGTGCCTGGGCACCCGAATACTACGAGCAGTACTTC
CAWAPEYYEQYF
>NA|NA|TRBJ2-7|TRBV7-8
TGTGCCAGCAGCTTATCAGGGTCGACCTACGAGCAGTACTTC
CASSLSGSTYEQYF
>NA|TRBD1|TRBJ1-2|TRBV6-5
TGTGCCAGCAGTTACTCGAGCCTCAGGGGGAGGGATGGCTACACCTTC
CASSYSSLRGRDGYTF
>NA|NA|TRBJ2-2|TRBV25-1
TGTGCCAGCAGTGAATTAGGCAGCCTGACCGGGGAGCTGTTTTTT
CASSELGSLTGELFF
>NA|TRBD1|TRBJ2-2|TRBV9
TGTGCCAGCAGCCCCCAGGGGACAGGCTCCACCGGGGAGCTGTTTTTT
CASSPQGTGSTGELFF
>few|NA|TRBJ1-2|TRBV6-5
TGTGCCAGCAGTTACTCGAACTATGGCTACACCTTC
CASSYSNYGYTF
>NA|TRBD1|TRBJ2-7|TRBV6-2/TRBV6-3
TGTGCCAGCAGTGGCAAAGGGACAGGGGACCTGGAGCAGTACTTC
CASSGKGTGDLEQYF
>NA|NA|TRBJ1-2|TRBV28
TGTGCCAGCAGTTTAGCGGGGAACTATGAGGGCTACACCTTC
CASSLAGNYEGYTF